Presented here are 8 T cell receptor beta chains from one specimen sequenced in a study of OX40 agonist ivuxolimab in advanced cancers. Assay used: immunoSEQ multiplex PCR; TCRdb lists only in-frame clones, some missing. Of roughly 79,000 clones listed, about 85% are singletons. The material was CD4+ or CD8+ T cells sorted from blood, obtained in a trial of the OX40 agonist ivuxolimab. All receptors come from an adult with an advanced solid tumor such as melanoma, head and neck, liver or kidney cancer.

This chain uses TRBV5-6 with TRBJ1-2; D might be TRBD1 (5 bases). Germline V CDR1 and CDR2: SGHDT, YYEEEE. Trimming left V 5 bases short and J 3 bases short, with 8 bases between. The CDR3 is made up of 12 amino acids. This chain's CDR3 is CASSRGDYGYTF. CDR3 nucleotide sequence: TGTGCCAGCAGTAGGGGCGACTATGGCTACACCTTC.

The J gene is TRBJ1-1, the V gene TRBV11-1; the D gene is possibly TRBD1 (6 bases). The CDR3 totals 14 residues. Trimming cost V 1 base and J 3 bases, with 9 bases left between them. Germline CDR1 is SGHAT and CDR2 is FQDESV (reference sequence). CDR3 in DNA: TGTGCCAGCAGCTTAGAGACAGGTTACACTGAAGCTTTCTTT. It codes for CASSLETGYTEAFF.

The chain combines TRBV2 with TRBJ1-1, with 8 bases lining up with TRBD1. The CDR3 runs to 16 residues. After removal of 3 bases from V and 1 base from J, the junction contained 7 bases not matched to a gene. From germline, CDR1 is SNHLY and CDR2 FYNNEI. Here the CDR3 reads CASSDRQGSQNTEAFF. In nucleotides, the CDR3 is TGTGCCAGCAGTGACAGACAGGGGTCACAGAACACTGAAGCTTTCTTT. The entire variable domain, with the rest obtained from reference TRBV2 and TRBJ1-1, is as follows: EPEVTQTPSHQVTQMGQEVILRCVPISNHLYFYWYRQILGQKVEFLVSFYNNEISEKSEIFDDQFSVERPDGSNFTLKIRSTKLEDSAMYFCASSDRQGSQNTEAFFGQGTRLTVV.

The chain has TRBV7-2 and TRBJ2-2, with 10 bases lining up with TRBD1. V gave up 6 bases and J gave up 6 bases; unmatched junction bases: 10. The CDR3 totals 16 residues. Germline V gives CDR1 SGHTA, CDR2 FQGNSA. In DNA, the CDR3 is TGTGCCAGCAGTTTTACCGGGACAGGGGTTCCCGGGGAGCTGTTTTTT. It is translated as CASSFTGTGVPGELFF.

V and J are TRBV5-4 and TRBJ2-5, with TRBD1 identical over 8 bases. Trimming removed 0 bases from V and 2 bases from J; junction bases left unmatched: 6. Germline CDR1 is SGHNT and CDR2 is YYREEE (reference sequence). The CDR3 is 16 amino acids. This chain's CDR3 is CASSLAIGQGQETQYF. The DNA of the CDR3 is TGTGCCAGCAGCTTGGCAATCGGACAGGGACAAGAGACCCAGTACTTC.

The chain combines TRBV5-1 with TRBJ2-7; D is undetermined. The CDR3 runs 15 residues. Germline CDR1 SGHRS, CDR2 YFSETQ. V lost 5 bases to trimming and J lost 0 bases, with 15 bases between them. CDR3 DNA sequence: TGCGCCAGCAGTGAAGACATCGGTCTCTCCTACGAGCAGTACTTC. Translation: CASSEDIGLSYEQYF.

The V call is TRBV7-2, the J call TRBJ2-1; D remains ambiguous. This CDR3 contains 15 residues. V lost 1 base, J lost 0 bases, and 7 bases lay in between. Germline lookup yields CDR1 SGHTA and CDR2 FQGNSA. The chain's CDR3 is CASSLVASSYNEQFF. CDR3 nucleotides: TGTGCCAGCAGCTTAGTCGCGAGCTCCTACAATGAGCAGTTCTTC.

J is TRBJ2-5 and V is TRBV5-1; 7 bases line up with TRBD2. The ends lost 2 bases at V and 4 bases at J; junction bases unmatched: 2. The CDR3 spans 13 residues. The germline V gene has CDR1 SGHRS and CDR2 YFSETQ. The CDR3 DNA follows: TGCGCCAGCAGCTTCGGGGGGAGAGAGACCCAGTACTTC. It specifies CASSFGGRETQYF. Full variable domain (rest looked up from reference TRBV5-1 and TRBJ2-5): KAGVTQTPRYLIKTRGQQVTLSCSPISGHRSVSWYQQTPGQGLQFLFEYFSETQRNKGNFPGRFSGRQFSNSRSEMNVSTLELGDSALYLCASSFGGRETQYFGPGTRLLVL.